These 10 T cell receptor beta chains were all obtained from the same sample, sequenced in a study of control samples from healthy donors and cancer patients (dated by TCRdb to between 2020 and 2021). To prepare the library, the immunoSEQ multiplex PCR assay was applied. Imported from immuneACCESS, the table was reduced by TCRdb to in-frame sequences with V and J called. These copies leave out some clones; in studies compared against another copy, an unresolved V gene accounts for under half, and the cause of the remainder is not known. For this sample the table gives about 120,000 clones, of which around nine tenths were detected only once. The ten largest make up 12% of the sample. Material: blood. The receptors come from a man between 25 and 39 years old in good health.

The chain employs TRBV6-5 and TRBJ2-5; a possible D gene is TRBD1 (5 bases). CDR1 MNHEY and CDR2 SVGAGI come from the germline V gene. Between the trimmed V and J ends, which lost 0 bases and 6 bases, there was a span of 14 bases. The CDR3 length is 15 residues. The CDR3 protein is CASSYSRRGAQTQYF. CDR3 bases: TGTGCCAGCAGTTACTCGAGAAGGGGCGCACAGACCCAGTACTTC.

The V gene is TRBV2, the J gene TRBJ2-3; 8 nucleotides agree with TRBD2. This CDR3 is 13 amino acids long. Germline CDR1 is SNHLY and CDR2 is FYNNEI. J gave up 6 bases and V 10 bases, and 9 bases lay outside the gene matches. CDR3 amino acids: CATSGGRADTQYF. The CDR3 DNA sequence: TGTGCCACCTCGGGGGGGCGGGCGGATACGCAGTATTTT.

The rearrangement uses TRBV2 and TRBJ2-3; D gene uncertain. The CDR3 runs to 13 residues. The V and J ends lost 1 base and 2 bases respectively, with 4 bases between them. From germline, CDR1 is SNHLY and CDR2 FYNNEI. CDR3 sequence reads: CASSEGVTDTQYF. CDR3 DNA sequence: TGTGCCAGCAGTGAAGGTGTCACAGATACGCAGTATTTT. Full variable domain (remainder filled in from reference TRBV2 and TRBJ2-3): EPEVTQTPSHQVTQMGQEVILRCVPISNHLYFYWYRQILGQKVEFLVSFYNNEISEKSEIFDDQFSVERPDGSNFTLKIRSTKLEDSAMYFCASSEGVTDTQYFGPGTRLTVL.

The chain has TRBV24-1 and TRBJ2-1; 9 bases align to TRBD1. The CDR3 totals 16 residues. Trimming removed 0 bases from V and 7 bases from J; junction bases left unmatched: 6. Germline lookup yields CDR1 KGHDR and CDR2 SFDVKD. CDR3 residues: CATSDLNRGLSNEQFF. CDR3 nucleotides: TGTGCCACCAGTGATTTGAACAGGGGGCTTTCAAATGAGCAGTTCTTC.

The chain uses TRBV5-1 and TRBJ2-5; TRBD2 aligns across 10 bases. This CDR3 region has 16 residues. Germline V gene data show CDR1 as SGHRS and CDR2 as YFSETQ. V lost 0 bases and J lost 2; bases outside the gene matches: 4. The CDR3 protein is CASSLAGSGGQETQYF. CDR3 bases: TGCGCCAGCAGCTTGGCGGGTAGCGGGGGGCAAGAGACCCAGTACTTC.

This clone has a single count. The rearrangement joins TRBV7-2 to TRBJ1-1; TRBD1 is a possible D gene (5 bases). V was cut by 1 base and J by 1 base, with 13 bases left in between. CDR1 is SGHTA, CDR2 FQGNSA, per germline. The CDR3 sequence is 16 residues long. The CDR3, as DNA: TGTGCCAGCAGCTTAGTTTCGGGGCCAGGGAACACTGAAGCTTTCTTT. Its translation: CASSLVSGPGNTEAFF.

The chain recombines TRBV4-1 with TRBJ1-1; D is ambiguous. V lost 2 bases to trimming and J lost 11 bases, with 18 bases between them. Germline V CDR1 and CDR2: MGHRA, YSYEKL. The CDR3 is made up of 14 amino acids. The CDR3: CASSQLIGGDTAFF. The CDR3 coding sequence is TGCGCCAGCAGCCAACTCATAGGCGGGGATACGGCTTTCTTT.

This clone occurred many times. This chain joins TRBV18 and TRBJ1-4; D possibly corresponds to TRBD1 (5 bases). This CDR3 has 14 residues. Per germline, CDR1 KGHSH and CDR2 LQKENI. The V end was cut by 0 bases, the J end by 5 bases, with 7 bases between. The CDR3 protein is CASSPPEGNEKLFF. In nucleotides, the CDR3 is TGTGCCAGCTCACCACCGGAGGGGAATGAAAAACTGTTTTTT. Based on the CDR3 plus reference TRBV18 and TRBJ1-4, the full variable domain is NAGVMQNPRHLVRRRGQEARLRCSPMKGHSHVYWYRQLPEEGLKFMVYLQKENIIDESGMPKERFSAEFPKEGPSILRIQQVVRGDSAAYFCASSPPEGNEKLFFGSGTQLSVL.

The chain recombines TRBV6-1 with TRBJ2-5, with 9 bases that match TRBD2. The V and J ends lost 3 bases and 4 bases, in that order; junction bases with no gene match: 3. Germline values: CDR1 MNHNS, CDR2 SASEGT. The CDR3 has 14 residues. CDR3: CASSDTSGRETQYF. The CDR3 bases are TGTGCCAGCAGTGATACTAGCGGGCGAGAGACCCAGTACTTC.

The CDR3 region has the DNA TGTGCCAGCAGTGAATGGACAGCTAACTATGGCTACACCTTC. Protein product: CASSEWTANYGYTF. The chain joins TRBV6-1 to TRBJ1-2; a weak D match, TRBD1 (6 bases). The CDR3 length is 14 residues. V gave up 2 bases and J gave up 0 bases, with 7 bases separating them. The germline CDR1 and CDR2 sequences are MNHNS and SASEGT.